This TCR beta chain was documented in a study of STAT5B mutations in CD4+ large granular lymphocyte leukemia. Study results and caveats: The CD4+ versus CD8+ T-LGLL clonality difference may reflect limited sample size. Compared with healthy controls (2/35), patient top clones favored TRBV06 (8/27). Patient CD4-sorted repertoires stayed more clonal than healthy ones after leukemic-clone removal.

Sequencing was performed with immunoSEQ multiplex PCR; in TCRdb, only in-frame clones are kept and a portion is missing. The repertoire includes tens of thousands of clones, less than 75% of them detected once, and about 0.45% sits in the top ten. Worth noting for this clone: Its antigen is not identified.

Germline CDR1 is SQVTM and CDR2 is ANQGSEA. V lost 7 bases and J 4 bases, leaving 19 bases between the germline ends. The CDR3 length is 14 residues. The chain recombines TRBV29-1 with TRBJ1-2, with D maybe TRBD1 (5 bases). This sequence was found in a human donor in good health. Sequencing was performed on CD4+ T cells from blood buffy coats. This chain's CDR3 is CSGDSLTGSYGYTF. As DNA, the CDR3 is TGCAGCGGAGATTCCCTAACAGGTAGCTATGGCTACACCTTC. The entire variable domain, with the rest obtained from reference TRBV29-1 and TRBJ1-2, is as follows: SAVISQKPSRDICQRGTSLTIQCQVDSQVTMMFWYRQQPGQSLTLIATANQGSEATYESGFVIDKFPISRPNLTFSTLTVSNMSPEDSSIYLCSGDSLTGSYGYTFGSGTRLTVV.